This is a list of T cell receptor beta chains from one sample in a study of beta chain features in type 1 diabetes. Sequenced by immunoSEQ multiplex PCR; TCRdb stores in-frame clones only, minus some. Here the sample spans about 390,000 clones, over 8.5% being singletons. Sequencing was performed on central memory CD4+ T cells from blood. The receptor source for this set is a man aged 25 to 40 with type 1 diabetes. Each CDR3 is given with its conserved first and last residue. The order of the fields is CDR3 protein, CDR3 DNA, V gene, D gene, J gene, clone size. A D gene is named only where the DNA matches it firmly. Size is stated for part of the rows, as once, few or many counts, or as a class when the clone is expanded.

CDR3: CASSPDREHEQYF
DNA: TGTGCCAGTAGTCCGGACAGGGAGCACGAGCAGTACTTC
V: TRBV19
D: TRBD1
J: TRBJ2-7
size: -

CDR3: CASSSRTGKNTGELFF
DNA: TGTGCCAGCAGCTCAAGGACAGGGAAGAACACCGGGGAGCTGTTTTTT
V: TRBV11-2
D: TRBD1
J: TRBJ2-2
size: -

CDR3: CASSPVLPSGNEQFF
DNA: TGTGCCAGCAGCCCCGTACTACCTTCAGGCAATGAGCAGTTCTTC
V: TRBV2
D: -
J: TRBJ2-1
size: many

CDR3: CASSRIAGADNEQFF
DNA: TGCGCCAGCAGCCGGATAGCGGGAGCGGACAATGAGCAGTTCTTC
V: TRBV5-1
D: TRBD2
J: TRBJ2-1
size: few

CDR3: CASSRERGNEQFF
DNA: TGTGCCAGCAGCCGAGAGCGTGGGAATGAGCAGTTCTTC
V: TRBV5-4
D: -
J: TRBJ2-1
size: few

CDR3: CAISRGVASGSQETQYF
DNA: TGTGCCATCAGTCGGGGGGTCGCTAGCGGGTCCCAAGAGACCCAGTACTTC
V: TRBV10-3
D: TRBD2
J: TRBJ2-5
size: -

CDR3: CAWNRDNSPLHF
DNA: TGTGCCTGGAACAGGGATAATTCACCCCTCCACTTT
V: TRBV30
D: -
J: TRBJ1-6
size: -

CDR3: CASHRGREETQYF
DNA: TGTGCCAGCCACAGGGGGCGGGAAGAGACCCAGTACTTC
V: TRBV2
D: TRBD1
J: TRBJ2-5
size: many

CDR3: CASSQRSPGQGAPGANVLTF
DNA: TGCGCCAGCAGCCAAAGAAGCCCGGGACAGGGGGCGCCTGGGGCCAACGTCCTGACTTTC
V: TRBV4-3
D: TRBD1
J: TRBJ2-6
size: many

CDR3: CASSTWGRGNTEAFF
DNA: TGTGCCAGCAGCACATGGGGCAGGGGAAACACTGAAGCTTTCTTT
V: TRBV2
D: -
J: TRBJ1-1
size: few

CDR3: CASSSRNNYTF
DNA: TGTGCCAGCAGCAGCAGGAATAACTACACCTTC
V: TRBV21-1
D: -
J: TRBJ1-2
size: few

CDR3: CASSLVGSMNTEAFF
DNA: TGCGCCAGCAGCTTGGTTGGCAGCATGAACACTGAAGCTTTCTTT
V: TRBV5-1
D: -
J: TRBJ1-1
size: -

CDR3: CASSLEQGGETQYF
DNA: TGTGCCAGCAGCTTAGAACAGGGCGGAGAGACCCAGTACTTC
V: TRBV7-9
D: -
J: TRBJ2-5
size: many

CDR3: CASSWTNRDPGANVLTF
DNA: TGTGCCAGCAGCTGGACAAACAGGGATCCTGGGGCCAACGTCCTGACTTTC
V: TRBV5-4
D: -
J: TRBJ2-6
size: -

CDR3: CASSSRRSGYTF
DNA: TGTGCCAGCAGCTCCCGTCGTTCCGGCTACACCTTC
V: TRBV7-8
D: -
J: TRBJ1-2
size: -

CDR3: CASSSRGGKEEQYF
DNA: TGTGCCAGCAGCAGCCGTGGGGGGAAAGAGGAGCAGTACTTC
V: TRBV5-6
D: -
J: TRBJ2-7
size: -

CDR3: CASSLDRVTQYF
DNA: TGTGCCAGCAGCTTGGACAGGGTGACGCAGTATTTT
V: TRBV5-6
D: -
J: TRBJ2-3
size: -

CDR3: CASSRLTSSYNEQFF
DNA: TGTGCCAGCAGCCGGCTGACGAGCTCCTACAATGAGCAGTTCTTC
V: TRBV11-2
D: -
J: TRBJ2-1
size: few

CDR3: CASSQEQSGRVATPDTQYF
DNA: TGCGCCAGCAGCCAAGAGCAGAGCGGGAGGGTCGCGACCCCAGATACGCAGTATTTT
V: TRBV4-1
D: TRBD2
J: TRBJ2-3
size: few

CDR3: CASSSPGRVNYGYTF
DNA: TGTGCCAGCAGCAGTCCGGGACGGGTAAACTATGGCTACACCTTC
V: TRBV7-2
D: -
J: TRBJ1-2
size: -

CDR3: CASSSLYRGEGQPQHF
DNA: TGTGCCAGCAGTTCCCTTTACAGGGGGGAAGGTCAGCCCCAGCATTTT
V: TRBV6-5
D: TRBD1
J: TRBJ1-5
size: few

CDR3: CASSQGGQGINEKLFF
DNA: TGCGCCAGCAGCCAAGGGGGACAGGGGATTAATGAAAAACTGTTTTTT
V: TRBV4-1
D: TRBD1
J: TRBJ1-4
size: -

CDR3: CASKRDRAADTQYF
DNA: TGTGCCAGCAAGAGAGACAGGGCTGCAGATACGCAGTATTTT
V: TRBV18
D: TRBD1
J: TRBJ2-3
size: -

CDR3: CATSRGGDRGQPQHF
DNA: TGTGCCACCAGCAGAGGAGGGGACCGCGGACAGCCCCAGCATTTT
V: TRBV15
D: -
J: TRBJ1-5
size: few

CDR3: CAISEPLQGGETQYF
DNA: TGTGCCATCAGTGAGCCCCTACAGGGAGGAGAGACCCAGTACTTC
V: TRBV10-3
D: -
J: TRBJ2-5
size: few

CDR3: CASSSGTSGLDEQFF
DNA: TGCGCCAGCAGCTCGGGGACTAGCGGCCTGGATGAGCAGTTCTTC
V: TRBV5-1
D: TRBD2
J: TRBJ2-1
size: -

CDR3: CASSGRTGGEQYF
DNA: TGTGCCAGCAGTGGACGGACCGGCGGGGAGCAGTACTTC
V: TRBV6-1
D: -
J: TRBJ2-7
size: -

CDR3: CASSFQEDYGYTF
DNA: TGTGCCAGCAGTTTTCAGGAGGACTATGGCTACACCTTC
V: TRBV27
D: -
J: TRBJ1-2
size: -

CDR3: CASTAGLASLPDTQYF
DNA: TGTGCCAGCACCGCGGGACTAGCCTCACTTCCAGATACGCAGTATTTT
V: TRBV7-2
D: TRBD2
J: TRBJ2-3
size: many

CDR3: CASTFASANPKAGEQFF
DNA: TGTGCCAGCACCTTCGCTTCGGCCAACCCGAAGGCCGGGGAGCAGTTCTTC
V: TRBV5-4
D: -
J: TRBJ2-1
size: -

CDR3: CASSWSMWANVLTF
DNA: TGTGCCAGCAGCTGGAGTATGTGGGCCAACGTCCTGACTTTC
V: TRBV7-9
D: -
J: TRBJ2-6
size: -

CDR3: CASSLVHTTGELFF
DNA: TGTGCCAGCAGCTTAGTGCATACTACCGGGGAGCTGTTTTTT
V: TRBV7-3
D: -
J: TRBJ2-2
size: few

CDR3: CASSSGGPTDTQYF
DNA: TGTGCCAGCAGTTCTGGTGGGCCCACAGATACGCAGTATTTT
V: TRBV9
D: -
J: TRBJ2-3
size: -

CDR3: CASSLRLADTGELFF
DNA: TGTGCCAGCAGCCTGAGACTAGCGGACACCGGGGAGCTGTTTTTT
V: TRBV11-3
D: TRBD2
J: TRBJ2-2
size: -

CDR3: CASTYRGSNTEAFF
DNA: TGTGCCAGCACCTACAGGGGATCGAACACTGAAGCTTTCTTT
V: TRBV6-5
D: TRBD1
J: TRBJ1-1
size: few

CDR3: CASSPIGTSPKTLYEQYF
DNA: TGTGCCAGCAGTCCTATAGGGACTAGCCCCAAGACCCTCTACGAGCAGTACTTC
V: TRBV28
D: TRBD2
J: TRBJ2-7
size: -

CDR3: CASNGGRGLGEQYF
DNA: TGTGCCAGCAATGGTGGCAGGGGGCTGGGCGAGCAGTACTTC
V: TRBV28
D: TRBD1
J: TRBJ2-7
size: few

CDR3: CASSSKEGRTYGYTF
DNA: TGTGCCAGCAGCTCCAAGGAGGGCCGTACCTATGGCTACACCTTC
V: TRBV7-9
D: -
J: TRBJ1-2
size: few

CDR3: CASSPLGQNEKLFF
DNA: TGTGCCAGCTCACCATTAGGACAGAATGAAAAACTGTTTTTT
V: TRBV18
D: -
J: TRBJ1-4
size: few

CDR3: CASSLGSGGNTIYF
DNA: TGTGCCAGCAGCTTGGGGTCCGGCGGAAACACCATATATTTT
V: TRBV11-3
D: -
J: TRBJ1-3
size: -

CDR3: CAWRRGRGGSGANVLTF
DNA: TGTGCCTGGCGTCGGGGCAGGGGGGGATCTGGGGCCAACGTCCTGACTTTC
V: TRBV30
D: -
J: TRBJ2-6
size: few

CDR3: CASSLRWGGDEQYF
DNA: TGTGCCAGCAGCTTACGCTGGGGCGGCGACGAGCAGTACTTC
V: TRBV7-8
D: -
J: TRBJ2-7
size: few

CDR3: CASSLPGNTEAFF
DNA: TGTGCCAGCTCTCTCCCGGGTAACACTGAAGCTTTCTTT
V: TRBV18
D: -
J: TRBJ1-1
size: few

CDR3: CASSLGGPRQYF
DNA: TGTGCCAGCAGCTTAGGGGGGCCGAGGCAGTACTTC
V: TRBV7-2
D: -
J: TRBJ2-7
size: few

CDR3: CASSQADNPRTGELFF
DNA: TGTGCCAGCAGCCAGGCTGACAACCCCCGTACCGGGGAGCTGTTTTTT
V: TRBV4-2
D: -
J: TRBJ2-2
size: few

CDR3: CASSQEAGRNTGELFF
DNA: TGCGCCAGCAGCCAAGAGGCGGGCAGAAACACCGGGGAGCTGTTTTTT
V: TRBV4-1
D: -
J: TRBJ2-2
size: -

CDR3: CASSFEGYGYGYTF
DNA: TGTGCCAGCAGCTTCGAGGGATACGGCTATGGCTACACCTTC
V: TRBV7-6
D: -
J: TRBJ1-2
size: few

CDR3: CASSLQEAYEQYF
DNA: TGTGCCAGCAGCTTACAGGAAGCCTACGAGCAGTACTTC
V: TRBV7-6
D: -
J: TRBJ2-7
size: -

CDR3: CASSFLAGPQFF
DNA: TGTGCCAGCAGCTTCCTAGCGGGGCCCCAGTTCTTC
V: TRBV7-2
D: TRBD2
J: TRBJ2-1
size: many

CDR3: CASSFRHSNTEAFF
DNA: TGTGCCAGCAGCTTCAGACACAGTAACACTGAAGCTTTCTTT
V: TRBV7-2
D: -
J: TRBJ1-1
size: -

CDR3: CASSFVGNYGYTF
DNA: TGTGCCAGCAGTTTCGTAGGGAACTATGGCTACACCTTC
V: TRBV27
D: -
J: TRBJ1-2
size: few

CDR3: CASSQSPGASTDTQYF
DNA: TGCGCCAGCAGTCAATCGCCCGGGGCGAGCACAGATACGCAGTATTTT
V: TRBV23-1
D: -
J: TRBJ2-3
size: -

CDR3: CASSTQGANEKLFF
DNA: TGCGCCAGCAGCACACAGGGGGCTAATGAAAAACTGTTTTTT
V: TRBV5-1
D: TRBD1
J: TRBJ1-4
size: -

CDR3: CASSQNSGRGTQYF
DNA: TGTGCCAGCAGCCAGAATAGCGGGAGAGGGACCCAGTACTTC
V: TRBV14
D: TRBD2
J: TRBJ2-5
size: -

CDR3: CSARLQLEQYF
DNA: TGCAGTGCTAGACTTCAGCTCGAGCAGTACTTC
V: TRBV20-1
D: -
J: TRBJ2-7
size: -